This TCR beta chain was sequenced in a study of blood T cell repertoires in COVID-19. Study-level background: Samples representing acute and convalescent COVID-19 were sourced from the United States, Italy and Spain. PBMCs, B-cell-depleted T cells, or T cells provided the cDNA or gDNA that made up the material.

It was during active infection that Seattle patients were enrolled and then longitudinally followed. The data were produced by immunoSEQ multiplex PCR, yet TCRdb's version contains in-frame clones alone and is incomplete. The sample yields over 200,000 clones, roughly 92% seen once. Specimen: peripheral blood. The source is a man aged 55 to 70 with COVID-19, enrolled during active disease.

The DNA of the CDR3 is TGCAGTGCTAGTGGGCTAGCGGGAGGAGGGGCCTACAATGAGCAGTTCTTC. It yields the protein CSASGLAGGGAYNEQFF. The gene calls are TRBV20-1 and TRBJ2-1, with 11 bases matching TRBD2. CDR3 length equals 17 residues. Trimming cost V 3 bases and J 2 bases; bases outside gene matches: 9. Germline V gives CDR1 DFQATT, CDR2 SNEGSKA (reference sequence).